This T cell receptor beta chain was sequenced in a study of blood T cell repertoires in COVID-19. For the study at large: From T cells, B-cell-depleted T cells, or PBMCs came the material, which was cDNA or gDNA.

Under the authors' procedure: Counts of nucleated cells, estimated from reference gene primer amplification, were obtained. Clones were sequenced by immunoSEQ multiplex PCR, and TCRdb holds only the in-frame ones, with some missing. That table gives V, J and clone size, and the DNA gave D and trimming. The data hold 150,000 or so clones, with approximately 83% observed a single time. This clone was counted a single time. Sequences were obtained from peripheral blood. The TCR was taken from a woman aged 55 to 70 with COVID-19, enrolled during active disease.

The CDR3 coding sequence is TGTGCCAGCAGTAGAACAGGGGTTTCACCCCTCCACTTT. Translation gives CASSRTGVSPLHF. This rearrangement joins TRBV6-5 to TRBJ1-6; TRBD1 matches at 7 bases. This CDR3 has 13 amino acids. Germline trimming cut 5 bases from V and 9 bases from J; bases unmatched to any gene: 4. Germline V gives CDR1 MNHEY, CDR2 SVGAGI.